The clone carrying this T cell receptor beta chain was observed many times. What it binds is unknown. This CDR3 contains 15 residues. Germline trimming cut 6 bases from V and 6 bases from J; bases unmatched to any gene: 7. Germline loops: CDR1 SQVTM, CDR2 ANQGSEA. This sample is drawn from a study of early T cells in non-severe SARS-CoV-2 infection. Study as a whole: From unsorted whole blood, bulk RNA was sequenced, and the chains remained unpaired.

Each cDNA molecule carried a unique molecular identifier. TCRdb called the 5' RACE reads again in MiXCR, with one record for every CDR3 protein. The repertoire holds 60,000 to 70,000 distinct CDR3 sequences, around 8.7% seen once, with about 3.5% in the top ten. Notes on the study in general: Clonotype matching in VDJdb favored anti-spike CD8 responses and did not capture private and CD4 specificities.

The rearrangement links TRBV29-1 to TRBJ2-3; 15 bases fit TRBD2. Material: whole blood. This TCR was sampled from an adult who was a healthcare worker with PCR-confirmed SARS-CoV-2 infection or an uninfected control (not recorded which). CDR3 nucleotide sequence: TGCAGCGTCTCGGGACTAGCGGGGGGTGTGGATACGCAGTATTTT. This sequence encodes CSVSGLAGGVDTQYF.